What follows are 18 T cell receptor beta chains derived from one specimen sequenced in a study of monozygotic twins with inflammatory bowel disease. TCRdb processed the 5' RACE reads again and assigns one entry to each CDR3 protein, with no DNA. The sample includes some 450,000 distinct CDR3 sequences. The source material was blood. The source of these receptors is a human donor with ulcerative colitis or Crohn's disease, or a healthy co-twin of an affected twin (not recorded which).

The chain joins TRBV12-3 or TRBV12-4 to TRBJ1-1. This CDR3 has 13 residues. This chain's CDR3 is CASSYSRREQAFF.

The rearrangement links TRBV29-1 to TRBJ2-3; absent DNA, TCRdb's TRBD1 call cannot be checked. The germline gives CDR1 SQVTM, CDR2 ANQGSEA. CDR3 size: 13 residues. CDR3 loop: CSVEWGVTDTQYF.

The chain has TRBV29-1 and TRBJ2-1; TCRdb reports TRBD1, a call that lacks DNA to check it against. The CDR3 totals 14 residues. Germline lookup yields CDR1 SQVTM and CDR2 ANQGSEA. The CDR3 loop reads CSGVGALTRNEQFF.

The rearrangement joins TRBV24-1 to TRBJ2-2; TCRdb names TRBD2, which stays unverified in the absence of DNA. The CDR3 has 15 residues. Germline V gene sequence: CDR1 KGHDR, CDR2 SFDVKD. This CDR3 is CATSDAGANTGELFF.

The chain employs TRBV2 and TRBJ2-3; TCRdb gives TRBD1 as the D gene, but with no DNA this cannot be confirmed. The CDR3 sequence is 17 residues long. CDR1 and CDR2 from the germline V gene are SNHLY and FYNNEI. The CDR3 is CAIINPQRGGSTDTQYF. Full variable domain (remainder filled in from reference TRBV2 and TRBJ2-3): EPEVTQTPSHQVTQMGQEVILRCVPISNHLYFYWYRQILGQKVEFLVSFYNNEISEKSEIFDDQFSVERPDGSNFTLKIRSTKLEDSAMYFCAIINPQRGGSTDTQYFGPGTRLTVL.

The J gene is TRBJ1-1, the V gene TRBV10-3. The CDR3 runs to 11 residues. Germline V gene data show CDR1 as ENHRY and CDR2 as SYGVKD. The CDR3 sequence: CATTDGFEAFF.

This sequence joins TRBV3-1 and TRBJ2-3; TCRdb reports TRBD2, a call that lacks DNA to check it against. The CDR3 consists of 18 residues. Germline V CDR1 and CDR2: LGHDT, YNNKEL (reference sequence). CDR3 residues: CASSQGTGLAGLTDTQYF.

V is TRBV12-3 or TRBV12-4 and J is TRBJ2-2. The CDR3 runs to 14 residues. The chain's CDR3 is CASSWSGSGGELFF.

The chain links TRBV7-9 to TRBJ2-5; the TRBD1 assignment by TCRdb is unverifiable without DNA. This CDR3 is 15 amino acids long. The V gene's germline CDR1 is SEHNR and CDR2 FQNEAQ (reference sequence). CDR3 in amino acids: CASGWGQVPQETQYF.

V is TRBV7-2 and J is TRBJ1-1. Germline V gives CDR1 SGHTA, CDR2 FQGNSA. This CDR3 has 13 amino acids. The CDR3 loop reads CASSLLKDTEAFF.

The chain couples TRBV5-1 to TRBJ2-1; the D call from TCRdb, TRBD2, cannot be confirmed without DNA. The germline CDR1 and CDR2 sequences are SGHRS and YFSETQ. The CDR3 spans 16 residues. This chain's CDR3 is CASSSTGLASYNEQFF.

V usage is TRBV7-9 and J usage is TRBJ2-1; lacking DNA, the TRBD2 call made by TCRdb goes unchecked. The CDR3 loop spans 15 amino acids. Germline assignment: CDR1 SEHNR and CDR2 FQNEAQ (reference sequence). Here the CDR3 reads CASSLAGGVRNEQFF.

The chain links TRBV7-9 to TRBJ1-3. The length of the CDR3 is 15 residues. Germline CDR1 is SEHNR and CDR2 is FQNEAQ (reference sequence). The CDR3 is CASSLQALSGNTIYF.

The J gene is TRBJ1-6, the V gene TRBV3-1. The germline CDR1 and CDR2 sequences are LGHDT and YNNKEL (reference sequence). This CDR3 comprises 15 residues. CDR3 protein: CASSQGVGTSSPLHF.

V usage is TRBV7-2 and J usage is TRBJ2-3; TCRdb indicates TRBD1, and absent DNA this call remains unverified. This CDR3 contains 16 residues. Germline lookup yields CDR1 SGHTA and CDR2 FQGNSA. The CDR3 reads CASSLGGTGGTDTQYF.

The rearrangement joins TRBV7-2 to TRBJ1-5. This CDR3 comprises 15 residues. In germline, CDR1 is SGHTA, CDR2 FQGNSA. The CDR3: CATTPDSYSNQPQHF.

V is TRBV27 and J is TRBJ1-1; the D call of TRBD1 rests on TCRdb alone, since no DNA is present to check it. Germline V gene sequence: CDR1 MNHEY, CDR2 SMNVEV (reference sequence). This CDR3 has 18 residues. The CDR3 sequence: CASSFSPIPPLKYTEAFF.

V is TRBV5-8 and J is TRBJ1-4. Germline V lookup: CDR1 SGHTS, CDR2 YDEGEE. The CDR3 has 16 residues. CDR3 region: CASSWGQRATNEKLYF. Together with reference TRBV5-8 and TRBJ1-4, the CDR3 gives the full variable domain: EAGVTQSPTHLIKTRGQQATLRCSPISGHTSVYWYQQALGLGLQFLLWYDEGEERNRGNFPPRFSGRQFPNYSSELNVNALELEDSALYLCASSWGQRATNEKLYFGSGTQLSVL.